The 25 T cell receptor beta chains presented below share a single source sample, sequenced in a study of blood T cell repertoires in COVID-19. Method: immunoSEQ multiplex PCR; TCRdb's copy keeps in-frame clones and lacks some. The sample records 43,000 or so clones, about 89% being singletons. What was sequenced was peripheral blood. The receptors derive from a man aged 60 to 75 with active or convalescent COVID-19.

CDR3 coding DNA: TGTGCCAGCAGGGAGACAGCGAACACTGAAGCTTTCTTT. Translation: CASRETANTEAFF. This chain joins TRBV6-5 and TRBJ1-1, with D tentatively TRBD1 (5 bases). The CDR3 contains 13 residues. The germline V and J ends were trimmed by 6 bases and 1 base, with 9 bases remaining between them. CDR1 and CDR2 (germline): MNHEY, SVGAGI.

Concerning this clone itself: At one of its ends the junction is not consistent with the germline gene, which may arise from a read error. V and J are TRBV4-3 and TRBJ2-4, with 7 bases that match TRBD2. Germline V gene lookup returns CDR1 LGHNA and CDR2 YSLEER. The CDR3 runs to 13 residues. CDR3 sequence reads: CASSDGGTDIQYF. In DNA, the CDR3 is TGCGCCAGCTCCGACGGGGGGACGGACATTCAATACTTC.

This clone was seen a few times. This rearrangement joins TRBV14 to TRBJ1-1, with D possibly TRBD1 on 5 matching bases. Trimming removed 4 bases from V and 1 base from J, with 7 bases in between. The CDR3 is 13 residues long. Germline CDR1 is SGHDN and CDR2 is FVKESK. Written as DNA, the CDR3 is TGTGCCAGCAGCCGACAGTCGAACACTGAAGCTTTCTTT. Residues: CASSRQSNTEAFF.

J is TRBJ1-2 and V is TRBV5-4; D uncertain. The germline V gene encodes CDR1 SGHNT and CDR2 YYREEE (reference sequence). The CDR3 is made up of 12 amino acids. V lost 1 base and J lost 6, with 7 bases in between. In nucleotides, the CDR3 is TGTGCCAGCAGCTTGAGAGGAGATGGCTACACCTTC. Its protein product is CASSLRGDGYTF.

The rearrangement links TRBV18 to TRBJ1-2; 8 bases map to TRBD1. Germline CDR1 KGHSH, CDR2 LQKENI. This CDR3 contains 15 residues. Trimming removed 6 bases from V and 2 bases from J; junction bases left unmatched: 8. As DNA, the CDR3 is TGTGCCAGCTCTACCAGAGACAGGGGCAACTATGGCTACACCTTC. The encoded protein is CASSTRDRGNYGYTF. Looking up the rest from reference TRBV18 and TRBJ1-2 gives the full variable domain: NAGVMQNPRHLVRRRGQEARLRCSPMKGHSHVYWYRQLPEEGLKFMVYLQKENIIDESGMPKERFSAEFPKEGPSILRIQQVVRGDSAAYFCASSTRDRGNYGYTFGSGTRLTVV.

Only one count was recorded for this clone. The rearrangement links TRBV28 to TRBJ2-5; no clear D gene. The length of the CDR3 is 11 residues. Germline values: CDR1 MDHEN, CDR2 SYDVKM. V lost 8 bases, J lost 5 bases, and 9 bases lay in between. In nucleotides, the CDR3 is TGTGCCAGCTCCTCCGTGGAGACCCAGTACTTC. It is translated as CASSSVETQYF.

The rearrangement links TRBV5-1 to TRBJ2-7, with D perhaps matching TRBD1 (6 bases). Trimming removed 0 bases at V and 6 bases at J, with 7 bases between. The germline CDR1 and CDR2 sequences are SGHRS and YFSETQ. This CDR3 has 12 residues. The CDR3 loop reads CASSLVQGEQYF. In DNA form, the CDR3 reads TGCGCCAGCAGCTTGGTACAGGGCGAGCAGTACTTC.

The CDR3 nucleotides are TGTGCCTGGAGTGTACGAGGGGAGCAGTTCTTC. This encodes CAWSVRGEQFF. This chain joins TRBV30 and TRBJ2-1; D is perhaps TRBD2 (5 bases). The CDR3 length is 11 residues. V shed 0 bases and J shed 10 bases, with 7 bases lying between them. Germline CDR1 is GTSNPN and CDR2 is SVGIG (reference sequence).

The chain is built from TRBV2 and TRBJ1-5, with D possibly matching TRBD1 (6 bases). The CDR3 is 14 residues long. The V gene's germline CDR1 is SNHLY and CDR2 FYNNEI. Trimming cost V 4 bases and J 8 bases, with 15 bases left between them. Here the CDR3 DNA reads TGTGCCAGCAGTGGAAGACAGGTGGGGAAGCCCCAGCATTTT. Encoded protein: CASSGRQVGKPQHF. Based on the CDR3 plus reference TRBV2 and TRBJ1-5, the full variable domain is EPEVTQTPSHQVTQMGQEVILRCVPISNHLYFYWYRQILGQKVEFLVSFYNNEISEKSEIFDDQFSVERPDGSNFTLKIRSTKLEDSAMYFCASSGRQVGKPQHFGDGTRLSIL.

This rearrangement joins TRBV30 to TRBJ2-7; 7 bases fit TRBD1. The length of the CDR3 is 13 residues. Germline trimming cut 5 bases from V and 5 bases from J; bases unmatched to any gene: 9. Germline assignment: CDR1 GTSNPN and CDR2 SVGIG (reference sequence). The CDR3 loop reads CAWEGARGDEQYF. The CDR3 nucleotides are TGTGCCTGGGAGGGGGCCCGAGGGGACGAGCAGTACTTC.

This clone was found once. The chain has TRBV10-3 and TRBJ1-6; D might be TRBD1 (6 bases). Trimming took 10 bases from V and 9 from J, leaving 25 bases between them. CDR3 length: 16 residues. CDR1 ENHRY and CDR2 SYGVKD come from the germline V gene. The CDR3 protein is CATRGAGGAGFSPLHF. DNA of the CDR3: TGTGCCACCAGAGGAGCGGGGGGCGCGGGTTTTTCACCCCTCCACTTT.

The V call is TRBV5-6, the J call TRBJ1-1; 7 bases agree with TRBD1. CDR1 and CDR2 from the germline V gene are SGHDT and YYEEEE. The CDR3 is 15 amino acids. V gave up 2 bases and J gave up 5 bases; unmatched junction bases: 9. The CDR3, as DNA: TGTGCCAGCAGCTTAGCCGACAGGGTGAGGACTGAAGCTTTCTTT. This sequence encodes CASSLADRVRTEAFF.

The genes are TRBV7-3 and TRBJ2-3; D is unclear. The CDR3 length is 13 residues. Trimming cost V 2 bases and J 1 base, with 4 bases left between them. Per germline, CDR1 SGHTA and CDR2 FQGTGA. The CDR3, as DNA: TGTGCCAGCAGCTTACAGGGCACAGATACGCAGTATTTT. This sequence encodes CASSLQGTDTQYF.

The rearrangement links TRBV5-5 to TRBJ2-7, with a possible D match to TRBD2 (6 bases). The V gene's germline CDR1 is SGHKS and CDR2 YYEKEE (reference sequence). This CDR3 is built from 13 residues. V was pared by 0 bases and J by 4 bases, with 8 bases between. The CDR3 region is CASSLGLGYEQYF. In DNA form, the CDR3 reads TGTGCCAGCAGCTTGGGACTAGGGTACGAGCAGTACTTC. Full variable domain (outside the CDR3, taken from reference TRBV5-5 and TRBJ2-7): DAGVTQSPTHLIKTRGQQVTLRCSPISGHKSVSWYQQVLGQGPQFIFQYYEKEERGRGNFPDRFSARQFPNYSSELNVNALLLGDSALYLCASSLGLGYEQYFGPGTRLTVT.

The chain links TRBV19 to TRBJ2-2, with TRBD2 identical over 7 bases. From germline, CDR1 is LNHDA and CDR2 SQIVND (reference sequence). The CDR3 covers 15 residues. V shed 7 bases and J 4 bases; nucleotides not matched to a gene: 9. The CDR3: CASMRREGSTGELFF. DNA for the CDR3: TGTGCCAGTATGAGGAGGGAGGGGAGCACCGGGGAGCTGTTTTTT. Supplemented by reference TRBV19 and TRBJ2-2, the full variable domain reads DGGITQSPKYLFRKEGQNVTLSCEQNLNHDAMYWYRQDPGQGLRLIYYSQIVNDFQKGDIAEGYSVSREKKESFPLTVTSAQKNPTAFYLCASMRREGSTGELFFGEGSRLTVL.

The CDR3 region has the DNA TGTGCCAGCAGTCTAACAGGATTCTCTGGAAACACCATATATTTT. This encodes CASSLTGFSGNTIYF. V is TRBV6-4 and J is TRBJ1-3; weak D call: TRBD1 (5 bases). The CDR3 spans 15 residues. Trimming shortened V by 5 bases and J by 0 bases, and 11 bases separated the two germline ends. Per germline, CDR1 MRHNA and CDR2 SNTAGT.

The V and J genes are TRBV6-5 and TRBJ2-5, with TRBD2 identical over 7 bases. Unmatched junction bases numbered 6, after V lost 4 bases and J lost 4 bases. The germline gives CDR1 MNHEY, CDR2 SVGAGI. This CDR3 contains 14 residues. The CDR3 here is CASSSGLKGETQYF. The CDR3 DNA follows: TGTGCCAGCAGTTCGGGACTAAAAGGAGAGACCCAGTACTTC.

The chain has TRBV29-1 and TRBJ1-2; D is perhaps TRBD1 (5 bases). V lost 5 bases and J lost 4, with 20 bases in between. There are 15 residues in the CDR3. Germline V lookup: CDR1 SQVTM, CDR2 ANQGSEA. CDR3 amino acids: CSVFPHPREAYGYTF. The CDR3 region has the DNA TGCAGCGTTTTCCCCCACCCCAGGGAGGCCTATGGCTACACCTTC.

CDR3 amino acids: CASLGQGASGYTF. CDR3 sequence (DNA): TGTGCCAGCCTTGGACAGGGGGCTAGTGGCTACACCTTC. V usage is TRBV6-5 and J usage is TRBJ1-2; 11 bases are shared with TRBD1. J was trimmed by 7 bases and V by 8 bases; bases with no gene match: 6. CDR3 length: 13 residues. The germline CDR1 and CDR2 sequences are MNHEY and SVGAGI.

This rearrangement joins TRBV29-1 to TRBJ1-2; D not certain. Germline V gene lookup returns CDR1 SQVTM and CDR2 ANQGSEA. The CDR3 length is 11 residues. The CDR3 coding sequence is TGCACTACGGGGAGGGAGAATGGCTACACCTTC. It translates to CTTGRENGYTF. Based on the CDR3 plus reference TRBV29-1 and TRBJ1-2, the full variable domain is SAVISQKPSRDICQRGTSLTIQCQVDSQVTMMFWYRQQPGQSLTLIATANQGSEATYESGFVIDKFPISRPNLTFSTLTVSNMSPEDSSIYLCTTGRENGYTFGSGTRLTVV.

This rearrangement joins TRBV15 to TRBJ1-3; D uncertain. The CDR3 length is 16 residues. Trimming left V 0 bases short and J 1 base short, with 10 bases between. Per the germline V gene, CDR1 is LNHNV and CDR2 is YYDKDF (reference sequence). This chain's CDR3 is CATSRDRWESGNTIYF. The CDR3 region has the DNA TGTGCCACCAGCAGAGATCGCTGGGAGTCTGGAAACACCATATATTTT.

In DNA, the CDR3 is TGCGCCAGCAGCCAATTTCTCGTGCGGTCCGGAAACACCATATATTTT. Translating it yields CASSQFLVRSGNTIYF. The V gene is TRBV4-1, the J gene TRBJ1-3; D gene unclear. From germline, CDR1 is MGHRA and CDR2 YSYEKL. The V and J ends lost 2 bases and 4 bases respectively, with 15 bases between them. The CDR3 has 16 amino acids.

This sequence joins TRBV5-6 and TRBJ2-5, with no clear D. Germline V gives CDR1 SGHDT, CDR2 YYEEEE. The CDR3 is 14 residues long. V shed 0 bases and J shed 1 base, with 7 bases lying between them. The CDR3: CASSLVSGQETQYF. As DNA, the CDR3 is TGTGCCAGCAGCTTGGTGTCGGGCCAAGAGACCCAGTACTTC.

This clone was seen only once. This sequence joins TRBV7-9 and TRBJ1-2, with D maybe TRBD1 (6 bases). CDR1 is SEHNR and CDR2 is FQNEAQ in the germline V gene (reference sequence). There are 16 residues in the CDR3. V shed 2 bases and J shed 1 base, with 14 bases lying between them. The CDR3 DNA follows: TGTGCCAGCAGCTTAAGCCAGGGGTCTAGTAACTATGGCTACACCTTC. Amino acid sequence: CASSLSQGSSNYGYTF.

The V and J genes are TRBV4-1 and TRBJ2-3; 9 bases map to TRBD1. J gave up 3 bases and V 1 base, and 8 bases lay outside the gene matches. The CDR3 is 17 residues long. Germline V gene lookup returns CDR1 MGHRA and CDR2 YSYEKL. In nucleotides, the CDR3 is TGCGCCAGCAGCCAAGCGGTCCGACAGGGGGTAACAGATACGCAGTATTTT. Its translation is CASSQAVRQGVTDTQYF.